These 10 T cell receptor beta chains were all obtained from the same sample, sequenced in a study of T cells in localized non-small cell lung cancer. Method: immunoSEQ multiplex PCR; TCRdb's copy keeps in-frame clones and lacks some. The top ten clones hold approximately 1.5% of a sample with some 130,000 clones, around 92% of them seen once. Sample: peripheral blood, taken before any cancer treatment. All receptors derive from a female donor of 60 years or more with stage I lung adenocarcinoma.

This chain connects TRBV5-1 to TRBJ2-3, with D hard to call. The CDR3 has 13 residues. Germline-derived CDR1 and CDR2 are SGHRS and YFSETQ. Between the trimmed V and J ends, which lost 0 bases and 5 bases, there was a span of 7 bases. The CDR3 coding sequence is TGCGCCAGCAGCTTGGCCAATAGAGATACGCAGTATTTT. It codes for CASSLANRDTQYF.

V and J are TRBV10-3 and TRBJ1-2; TRBD1 is a possible D gene (6 bases). The CDR3 runs to 13 residues. V was cut by 6 bases and J by 5 bases, with 13 bases left in between. Germline loops: CDR1 ENHRY, CDR2 SYGVKD. The CDR3 nucleotides are TGTGCCATCAGCCAGGACAGTCTTTATGGCTACACCTTC. Translated, it gives CAISQDSLYGYTF.

V gene TRBV30 combines with J gene TRBJ1-1; 7 positions match TRBD1. J gave up 0 bases and V 6 bases, and 13 bases lay outside the gene matches. Germline V CDR1 and CDR2: GTSNPN, SVGIG (reference sequence). The CDR3 covers 16 residues. The CDR3 sequence: CACWTGGVGMNTEAFF. The CDR3 DNA reads TGTGCCTGCTGGACAGGTGGGGTAGGGATGAACACTGAAGCTTTCTTT.

The J gene is TRBJ2-1, the V gene TRBV7-8; 10 nucleotides agree with TRBD2. The V gene's germline CDR1 is SGHVS and CDR2 FQNEAQ. V lost 4 bases, J lost 8 bases, and 11 bases stayed unmatched. The CDR3 loop spans 16 amino acids. The CDR3 bases are TGTGCCAGCAGCTCCCGGGGTGGAGCGGGAGGGCATGAGCAGTTCTTC. Translating it yields CASSSRGGAGGHEQFF.

The chain uses TRBV15 and TRBJ1-2; TRBD1 might be the D (5 bases). Germline CDR1 reads LNHNV; CDR2 reads YYDKDF (reference sequence). V lost 5 bases and J lost 8, with 18 bases in between. The CDR3 has 14 amino acids. CDR3 loop: CATSGGGYSEGYTF. CDR3 bases: TGTGCCACCAGCGGGGGGGGGTATTCTGAGGGCTACACCTTC. The full variable domain, its missing parts supplied by reference TRBV15 and TRBJ1-2, is DAMVIQNPRYQVTQFGKPVTLSCSQTLNHNVMYWYQQKSSQAPKLLFHYYDKDFNNEADTPDNFQSRRPNTSFCFLDIRSPGLGDTAMYLCATSGGGYSEGYTFGSGTRLTVV.

This sequence joins TRBV4-2 and TRBJ2-7, with 12 bases that match TRBD2. Germline V CDR1 and CDR2: LGHNA, YNFKEQ. The CDR3 runs 16 residues. The ends lost 3 bases at V and 2 bases at J; junction bases unmatched: 5. The CDR3 coding sequence is TGTGCCAGCAGCCATGCGGGACTAGCGGGCACCTACGAGCAGTACTTC. It is translated as CASSHAGLAGTYEQYF.

This sequence joins TRBV10-3 and TRBJ2-7; weak D call: TRBD2 (6 bases). Germline CDR1 and CDR2: ENHRY and SYGVKD. V shed 2 bases and J shed 5 bases, with 22 bases lying between them. The CDR3 consists of 17 residues. As DNA, the CDR3 is TGTGCCATCAGTGAGAAGACTCCCGGGACTTTTGATCACGAGCAGTACTTC. Translation gives CAISEKTPGTFDHEQYF.

The J gene is TRBJ2-1, the V gene TRBV7-3, with 13 bases fitting TRBD2. The CDR3 contains 16 residues. The junction had 4 bases not matched to a gene; V was cut back by 4 bases and J by 4 bases. Germline V gives CDR1 SGHTA, CDR2 FQGTGA. This chain's CDR3 is CASSSGTSGAYNEQFF. As DNA, the CDR3 is TGTGCCAGCAGCTCTGGGACTAGCGGGGCATACAATGAGCAGTTCTTC.

V and J are TRBV5-5 and TRBJ2-7, with 10 bases that match TRBD1. Germline trimming cut 3 bases from V and 5 bases from J; bases unmatched to any gene: 11. The germline V gene has CDR1 SGHKS and CDR2 YYEKEE (reference sequence). The CDR3 runs to 16 residues. The CDR3 here is CASSSLIRTGGDEQYF. CDR3 nucleotides: TGTGCCAGCAGCTCACTAATCAGGACAGGGGGAGACGAGCAGTACTTC. Combining the CDR3 with reference TRBV5-5 and TRBJ2-7 gives the whole variable domain DAGVTQSPTHLIKTRGQQVTLRCSPISGHKSVSWYQQVLGQGPQFIFQYYEKEERGRGNFPDRFSARQFPNYSSELNVNALLLGDSALYLCASSSLIRTGGDEQYFGPGTRLTVT.

The chain uses TRBV28 and TRBJ1-5; D remains unclear. V was trimmed by 9 bases and J by 5 bases, leaving 17 bases between them. The CDR3 contains 14 residues. Looked up from germline, CDR1 is MDHEN and CDR2 is SYDVKM. CDR3 nucleotides: TGTGCCAGTTCGTGGGCCCTTAGGGATCAGCCCCAGCATTTT. This sequence encodes CASSWALRDQPQHF. The entire variable domain, with the rest obtained from reference TRBV28 and TRBJ1-5, is as follows: DVKVTQSSRYLVKRTGEKVFLECVQDMDHENMFWYRQDPGLGLRLIYFSYDVKMKEKGDIPEGYSVSREKKERFSLILESASTNQTSMYLCASSWALRDQPQHFGDGTRLSIL.